This T cell receptor beta chain was captured by sequencing in a study of blood T cell repertoires in COVID-19. Clones were sequenced by immunoSEQ multiplex PCR, and TCRdb holds only the in-frame ones, with some missing. The sample holds fewer than 300,000 clones, approximately 78% seen once. Trimming took off 6 bases at V and 0 bases at J, with 12 bases between the two ends. The length of the CDR3 is 13 residues. Germline CDR1 is SQVTM and CDR2 is ANQGSEA. The V call is TRBV29-1, the J call TRBJ2-7, with D tentatively TRBD2 (6 bases). The specimen sequenced was PBMCs or T cells enriched from blood (not recorded which). This receptor was taken from a man aged 35-49 years who had been exposed to COVID-19. This chain's CDR3 is CSVPLANSYEQYF. The DNA for the CDR3 is TGCAGCGTCCCCCTAGCGAACTCCTACGAGCAGTACTTC.